A single sample gave rise to the 18 T cell receptor beta chains below, sequenced in a study of T cells in Graves' hyperthyroidism and ophthalmopathy. Amplification targeted TCR beta CDR3 regions from RNA transcripts. First-round RT-PCR with HTBI primers amplified the TCR CDR3 region. TCRdb re-analysed the multiplex PCR reads in MiXCR, keeping a single row per CDR3 protein. The top ten clones hold less than 20% of a sample with about 480,000 distinct CDR3 sequences, around 14% of them seen once. The specimen was blood. These receptors all stem from a woman between 18 and 29 years old with Graves' hyperthyroidism.

This clonotype has a count of ten or more. This sequence joins TRBV29-1 and TRBJ1-3, with TRBD1 matching 7 bases. V dropped 7 bases and J dropped 4; count of bases not matched to a gene: 7. There are 13 residues in the CDR3. Germline V gives CDR1 SQVTM, CDR2 ANQGSEA. CDR3 coding DNA: TGCAGCGCTCGACAGGGACTCGGAAACACCATATATTTT. Translated, it gives CSARQGLGNTIYF. Full variable domain (outside the CDR3, taken from reference TRBV29-1 and TRBJ1-3): SAVISQKPSRDICQRGTSLTIQCQVDSQVTMMFWYRQQPGQSLTLIATANQGSEATYESGFVIDKFPISRPNLTFSTLTVSNMSPEDSSIYLCSARQGLGNTIYFGEGSWLTVV.

This clonotype was picked up many times. This chain uses TRBV25-1 with TRBJ1-5; TRBD1 agrees at 8 bases. The J segment lost 1 base and the V segment lost 5 bases, leaving 16 bases of the junction unmatched. From germline, CDR1 is MGHDK and CDR2 SYGVNS. The CDR3 is 19 amino acids. CDR3 in amino acids: CASSPAHGQGKESNQPQHF. CDR3 nucleotide sequence: TGTGCCAGCAGTCCAGCCCACGGACAGGGTAAGGAAAGCAATCAGCCCCAGCATTTT.

In this sample, this clonotype turned up many times. The chain carries TRBV6-1 and TRBJ2-1; 11 bases fit TRBD2. V gave up 3 bases and J gave up 6 bases; unmatched junction bases: 7. CDR1 is MNHNS and CDR2 is SASEGT in the germline V gene. CDR3 length: 16 residues. The CDR3 spells CASSDDSGRATNEQFF. In DNA, the CDR3 is TGTGCCAGCAGTGATGATAGCGGGAGGGCCACCAATGAGCAGTTCTTC.

This clonotype came up a few times. This chain uses TRBV13 with TRBJ1-1, with 11 bases lining up with TRBD1. The CDR3 runs 15 residues. CDR1 PRHDT and CDR2 FYEKMQ come from the germline V gene (reference sequence). With V trimmed by 4 bases and J by 4 bases, 5 bases remained unmatched. The CDR3 bases are TGTGCCAGCAGCTCCTCTGGACAGGGGGCCACTGAAGCTTTCTTT. Translated: CASSSSGQGATEAFF.

Many counts were recorded for this clonotype. V usage is TRBV6-1 and J usage is TRBJ1-1, with unresolved D. CDR1 is MNHNS, CDR2 SASEGT, per germline. The V gene lost 7 bases and the J gene lost 7 bases, with 10 bases spanning the gap. The CDR3 loop spans 11 amino acids. CDR3 region: CASKTGREAFF. CDR3 in DNA: TGTGCCAGCAAGACCGGACGTGAAGCTTTCTTT.

This clonotype was counted many times. This rearrangement joins TRBV10-3 to TRBJ2-7, with a weak D call TRBD2 (6 bases). Germline V gives CDR1 ENHRY, CDR2 SYGVKD. This CDR3 comprises 13 residues. Trimming left V 5 bases short and J 6 bases short, with 14 bases between. The CDR3 nucleotides are TGTGCCATCAGTATTAGGAGGGCCCCCGAGCAGTACGTC. Translated: CAISIRRAPEQYV.

Ten or more counts support this clonotype. This chain uses TRBV11-2 with TRBJ1-1, with TRBD1 matching over 8 bases. Germline lookup yields CDR1 SGHAT and CDR2 FQNNGV. The J segment lost 5 bases and the V segment lost 7 bases, leaving 9 bases of the junction unmatched. This CDR3 spans 14 amino acids. The CDR3 protein is CASTAYRGGTEAFF. CDR3 sequence (DNA): TGTGCCAGCACCGCCTACAGGGGGGGTACTGAAGCTTTCTTT.

The chain combines TRBV15 with TRBJ2-5; 10 nucleotides agree with TRBD2. Germline CDR1 reads LNHNV; CDR2 reads YYDKDF (reference sequence). V trimming: 0 bases; J trimming: 2 bases; junction bases outside the gene matches: 3. The CDR3 is 16 residues long. CDR3 loop: CATSRELAGLQETQYF. The CDR3 DNA reads as TGTGCCACCAGCAGAGAACTAGCGGGGCTGCAAGAGACCCAGTACTTC.

This chain links TRBV11-1 with TRBJ1-2; the D is unclear. The CDR3 sequence is 15 residues long. Germline CDR1 SGHAT, CDR2 FQDESV (reference sequence). The V gene lost 5 bases and the J gene lost 3 bases, with 16 bases spanning the gap. The CDR3 DNA sequence: TGTGCCAGCAGCCAATTTGGACCCCGGGACTATGGCTACACCTTC. Translating it yields CASSQFGPRDYGYTF.

The table lists this clonotype with many counts. This sequence joins TRBV14 and TRBJ2-2, with 8 bases aligning to TRBD2. Germline V gives CDR1 SGHDN, CDR2 FVKESK. V was pared by 1 base and J by 6 bases, with 10 bases of the junction left unmatched. The CDR3 is 17 residues long. The CDR3 spells CASSQARPSGFAGELFF. For the CDR3, the DNA is TGTGCCAGCAGCCAAGCAAGGCCTAGCGGGTTTGCCGGGGAGCTGTTTTTT.

This clonotype was observed a handful of times. The chain uses TRBV30 and TRBJ1-3, with no clear D. There are 16 residues in the CDR3. Germline loops: CDR1 GTSNPN, CDR2 SVGIG (reference sequence). Trimming removed 3 bases at V and 0 bases at J, with 15 bases between. The CDR3 nucleotides are TGTGCCTGGAGCCTCGCCCCCCGGGGCTCTGGAAACACCATATATTTT. It specifies CAWSLAPRGSGNTIYF.

V gene TRBV30 combines with J gene TRBJ2-1; a weak D match, TRBD2 (5 bases). CDR3 length: 11 amino acids. With 2 bases removed from V and 8 bases from J, the gap between germline ends came to 7 bases. The germline CDR1 and CDR2 sequences are GTSNPN and SVGIG (reference sequence). The CDR3 nucleotides are TGTGCCTGGAGTAGGCGGGATGAGCAGTTCTTC. Translating it yields CAWSRRDEQFF.

This clonotype was counted ten times or more. CDR3 region: CASSPRQSNQPQHF. CDR3 bases: TGTGCCAGCTCACCACGACAGAGCAATCAGCCCCAGCATTTT. The V and J genes are TRBV18 and TRBJ1-5, with a possible D match to TRBD1 (5 bases). Trimming stripped 1 base from V and 1 base from J, with 5 bases between. Germline V CDR1 and CDR2: KGHSH, LQKENI. This CDR3 region has 14 residues.

This clonotype was seen a few times. An end of the junction differs from the germline gene, which may be a read error. This rearrangement joins TRBV7-8 to TRBJ2-1; TRBD2 matches 8 bases. The CDR3 extends over 15 amino acids. The germline gives CDR1 SGHVS, CDR2 FQNEAQ. The CDR3 region has the DNA TGTGCCAGCAGCCTTCCGGGACTAGGGGGGAATGAGCAATTCTTC. Its translation: CASSLPGLGGNEQFF.

The chain is built from TRBV7-9 and TRBJ1-3; 8 nucleotides line up with TRBD1. CDR3 length: 15 amino acids. Germline V gene data show CDR1 as SEHNR and CDR2 as FQNEAQ (reference sequence). J was trimmed by 0 bases and V by 4 bases; bases with no gene match: 2. The CDR3 sequence: CASSSGQASGNTIYF. The CDR3 DNA is TGTGCCAGCAGCTCGGGACAGGCCTCTGGAAACACCATATATTTT. The entire variable domain, with the rest obtained from reference TRBV7-9 and TRBJ1-3, is as follows: DTGVSQNPRHKITKRGQNVTFRCDPISEHNRLYWYRQTLGQGPEFLTYFQNEAQLEKSRLLSDRFSAERPKGSFSTLEIQRTEQGDSAMYLCASSSGQASGNTIYFGEGSWLTVV.

The chain employs TRBV11-1 and TRBJ2-1; D may be TRBD2 (6 bases). The V and J ends lost 4 bases and 4 bases respectively, with 14 bases between them. This CDR3 is 15 amino acids long. CDR1 is SGHAT and CDR2 is FQDESV in the germline V gene (reference sequence). CDR3 region: CASSSERVVYNEQFF. As DNA, the CDR3 is TGTGCCAGCAGCTCGGAGCGGGTGGTGTACAATGAGCAGTTCTTC.

This clonotype was recorded many times. The V gene is TRBV7-8, the J gene TRBJ1-6, with 10 bases identical to TRBD1. Germline V gives CDR1 SGHVS, CDR2 FQNEAQ. V trimming: 3 bases; J trimming: 8 bases; junction bases outside the gene matches: 1. The CDR3 is 14 residues long. Written as DNA, the CDR3 is TGTGCCAGCAGCTTCGGGACAGGGGATTCACCCCTCCACTTT. This sequence encodes CASSFGTGDSPLHF.

This clonotype was observed at least ten times. The rearrangement joins TRBV12-3 or TRBV12-4 to TRBJ2-2; TRBD2 matches 7 bases. This CDR3 region has 18 residues. V lost 6 bases to trimming and J lost 0 bases; unmatched junction nucleotides: 13. CDR3 sequence: CASSPTILADANTGELFF. The CDR3 coding sequence is TGTGCCAGCAGCCCCACCATTCTAGCGGACGCGAACACCGGGGAGCTGTTTTTT.